This entry is about one T cell receptor beta chain. The antigen is not known. This sample was included in a study of chemoradiotherapy in HPV16-positive cancers. Whole-study findings and limits: In HPV16-positive patients, HPV-responsive T-cell expansion tracked better recurrence-free survival.

Trimming took 4 bases from V and 1 from J; bases not matched to a gene: 6. This CDR3 is built from 16 residues. The germline V gene encodes CDR1 SGHRS and CDR2 YFSETQ. Using immunoSEQ multiplex PCR, the repertoire was profiled, and TCRdb retains in-frame clones only, with some absent. The table has roughly 14,000 clones, roughly 90% seen once. The chain combines TRBV5-1 with TRBJ2-5; 11 bases are a match to TRBD2. Source: blood, taken from a patient who underwent chemoradiotherapy. The sequence was collected from a human donor with HPV-associated anogenital cancer. DNA for the CDR3: TGCGCCAGCAGCGGCAGACTAGCGGGGACCCAAGAGACCCAGTACTTC. Amino acid sequence: CASSGRLAGTQETQYF.